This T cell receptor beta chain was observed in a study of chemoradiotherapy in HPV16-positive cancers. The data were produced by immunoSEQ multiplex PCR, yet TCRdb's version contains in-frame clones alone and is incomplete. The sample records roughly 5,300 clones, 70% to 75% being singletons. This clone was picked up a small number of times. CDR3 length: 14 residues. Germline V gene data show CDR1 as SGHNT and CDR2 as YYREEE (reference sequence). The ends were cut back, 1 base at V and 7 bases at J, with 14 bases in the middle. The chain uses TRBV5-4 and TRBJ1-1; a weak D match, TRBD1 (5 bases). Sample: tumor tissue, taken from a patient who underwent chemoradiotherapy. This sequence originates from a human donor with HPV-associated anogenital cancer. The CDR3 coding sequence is TGTGCCAGCAGCTTGTGGCCAGGGCAAGATGAAGCTTTCTTT. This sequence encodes CASSLWPGQDEAFF.